These 3 T cell receptor beta chains were all obtained from the same sample, sequenced in a study of blood T cell repertoires in COVID-19. The method was immunoSEQ multiplex PCR; TCRdb's version includes in-frame clones alone and lacks a portion of them. The table records just over 300,000 clones, roughly 87% of them present only once. The specimen sequenced was peripheral blood. These receptor sequences come from a man aged 18 to 30 with active or convalescent COVID-19.

This chain connects TRBV6-4 to TRBJ2-3; D is perhaps TRBD1 (6 bases). V was pared by 5 bases and J by 2 bases, with 14 bases between. CDR3 length: 15 residues. Germline V gene lookup returns CDR1 MRHNA and CDR2 SNTAGT. The CDR3 is CASSPTGRYTDTQYF. Written as DNA, the CDR3 is TGTGCCAGCAGTCCGACAGGTCGTTACACAGATACGCAGTATTTT.

The chain carries TRBV5-6 and TRBJ1-6; 9 bases match TRBD1. Germline V gene lookup returns CDR1 SGHDT and CDR2 YYEEEE. After removal of 5 bases from V and 10 bases from J, the junction contained 13 bases not matched to a gene. CDR3 length: 16 amino acids. The CDR3 nucleotides read TGTGCCAGCAGGAGTACCCACGGGACAGGGTTCTCACCCCTCCACTTT. Its translation is CASRSTHGTGFSPLHF. Together with reference TRBV5-6 and TRBJ1-6, the CDR3 gives the full variable domain: DAGVTQSPTHLIKTRGQQVTLRCSPKSGHDTVSWYQQALGQGPQFIFQYYEEEERQRGNFPDRFSGHQFPNYSSELNVNALLLGDSALYLCASRSTHGTGFSPLHFGNGTRLTVT.

CDR3 sequence: CASSRLLADTDTQYF. CDR3 sequence (DNA): TGTGCCAGCAGTCGACTACTAGCGGACACAGATACGCAGTATTTT. The chain carries TRBV6-2 or TRBV6-3 and TRBJ2-3; the match to TRBD2 covers 8 bases. V trimming: 5 bases; J trimming: 2 bases; junction bases outside the gene matches: 6. Germline lookup yields CDR1 MNHEY and CDR2 SVGEGT. This CDR3 has 15 amino acids.